Here is one T cell receptor beta chain with its context. This entry belongs to a study of blood T cell repertoires in COVID-19. Clones were sequenced by immunoSEQ multiplex PCR, and TCRdb holds only the in-frame ones, with some missing. The repertoire has some 350,000 clones, roughly 90% of them found once; the top ten carry around 7.9%. CDR3 size: 14 residues. Trimming at V came to 6 bases and at J to 5 bases, leaving 7 bases not matched to a gene. The V gene's germline CDR1 is SNHLY and CDR2 FYNNEI. The sample was peripheral blood. This sequence was found in a woman in her 70s with COVID-19, enrolled during active disease. The rearrangement uses TRBV2 and TRBJ1-5; the match to TRBD1 covers 7 bases. The CDR3 region is CASSDRVSDQPQHF. DNA for the CDR3: TGTGCCAGCAGCGACAGGGTATCAGATCAGCCCCAGCATTTT.